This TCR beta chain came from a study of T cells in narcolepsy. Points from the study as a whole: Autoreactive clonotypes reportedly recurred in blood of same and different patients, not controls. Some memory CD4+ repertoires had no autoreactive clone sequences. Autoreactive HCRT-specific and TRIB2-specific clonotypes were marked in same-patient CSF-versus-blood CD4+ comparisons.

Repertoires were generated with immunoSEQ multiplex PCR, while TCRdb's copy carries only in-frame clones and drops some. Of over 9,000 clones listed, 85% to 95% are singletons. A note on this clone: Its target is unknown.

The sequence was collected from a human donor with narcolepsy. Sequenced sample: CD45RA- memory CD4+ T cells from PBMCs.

The CDR3, as DNA: TGTGCCAGCAGCCCCTCTCTTTCAGGGGTCGGCTACACCTTC. This gives the protein CASSPSLSGVGYTF. This chain uses TRBV14 with TRBJ1-2, with D possibly being TRBD1 (6 bases). The CDR3 totals 14 residues. CDR1 and CDR2 from the germline V gene are SGHDN and FVKESK. The V end lost 4 bases, the J end lost 8 bases, and 17 bases lay between the germline ends.